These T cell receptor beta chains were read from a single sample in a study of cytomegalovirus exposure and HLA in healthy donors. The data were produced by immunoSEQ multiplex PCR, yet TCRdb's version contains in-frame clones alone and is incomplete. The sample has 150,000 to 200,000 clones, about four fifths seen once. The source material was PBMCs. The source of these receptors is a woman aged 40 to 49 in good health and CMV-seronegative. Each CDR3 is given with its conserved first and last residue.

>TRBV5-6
CASSLGDSKVGETQYF
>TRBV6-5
CASKPPAGGIGELFF
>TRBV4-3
CASSQVVQGPGNTIYF
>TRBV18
CASSRGLAGNTGELFF
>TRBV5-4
CASSLMGQGDQPQHF
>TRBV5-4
CASSAGTSGQGANEQFF
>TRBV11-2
CASSFGAWRSDTEAFF
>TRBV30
CAWSETVNTGELFF
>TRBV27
CASRTGGGETQYF
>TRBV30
CACDGTSLTYEQYF
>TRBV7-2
CASSLGGAWNLGYGYTF
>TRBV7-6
CASSLVSRNTGELFF
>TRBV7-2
CASRPSGRALGEQYF
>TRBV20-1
CAPEFQETQYF
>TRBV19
CASSIWGQGYNEQFF
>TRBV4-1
CASSRQGGIRREALYEQYF
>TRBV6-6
CASSYSQGASSYEQYF
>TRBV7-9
CSSSLPAGVGSNEQFF
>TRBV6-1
CASVRQDEQFF
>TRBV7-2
CASSSGQRGGEQYF
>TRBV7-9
CASSVGSGKETQYF
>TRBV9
CASSEHRGSGANVLTF
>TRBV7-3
CASSLTRVLGSGELFF
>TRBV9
CASSGAGTSGRVSRQFF
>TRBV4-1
CASSQSGGIDTQYF
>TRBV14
CASSQDRSRTDTQYF
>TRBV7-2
CASSFHSQRGSNQPQHF
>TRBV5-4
CASSLDRASYNEQFF
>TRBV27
CASSLVSGSGEQFF
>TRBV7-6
CASSLRDNYGYTF